A single sample is the source of the 17 T cell receptor beta chains below, sequenced in a study of blood T cell repertoires in COVID-19. Sequencing used immunoSEQ multiplex PCR; TCRdb keeps in-frame clones, though not all of them. The sample lists about 180,000 clones, about 85% occurring once. The sample was peripheral blood. These receptors were collected from a woman between 25 and 40 years old with active or convalescent COVID-19.

The rearrangement links TRBV18 to TRBJ1-5; D is perhaps TRBD1 (5 bases). V lost 2 bases and J lost 2, with 10 bases in between. CDR3 size: 15 residues. Germline V gene sequence: CDR1 KGHSH, CDR2 LQKENI. The CDR3 sequence: CASSPATGGNQPQHF. CDR3 nucleotide sequence: TGTGCCAGCTCACCAGCTACGGGGGGCAATCAGCCCCAGCATTTT.

The V and J genes are TRBV27 and TRBJ1-4, with 9 nucleotides matching TRBD1. Germline V gives CDR1 MNHEY, CDR2 SMNVEV (reference sequence). V lost 5 bases to trimming and J lost 7 bases; unmatched junction nucleotides: 8. The CDR3 has 15 amino acids. In nucleotides, the CDR3 is TGTGCCAGCAGTGGAACAGGGGGCGTCGGTGAAAAACTGTTTTTT. Translated: CASSGTGGVGEKLFF.

This chain joins TRBV6-5 and TRBJ2-7; 11 nucleotides line up with TRBD2. Germline CDR1 is MNHEY and CDR2 is SVGAGI. V was clipped by 7 bases and J by 3 bases; unmatched bases: 5. This CDR3 is built from 14 residues. Here the CDR3 DNA reads TGTGCCAGCACCCCAACTAGCGGGAGCTACGAGCAGTACTTC. Translating it yields CASTPTSGSYEQYF.

The chain recombines TRBV7-2 with TRBJ2-5; D not certain. The CDR3 consists of 14 residues. V lost 1 base, J lost 4 bases, and 10 bases lay in between. In germline, CDR1 is SGHTA, CDR2 FQGNSA. CDR3 in DNA: TGTGCCAGCAGCTTAGAGGCTTGGAGAGAGACCCAGTACTTC. This sequence encodes CASSLEAWRETQYF. Drawing the rest from reference TRBV7-2 and TRBJ2-5, the complete variable domain is GAGVSQSPSNKVTEKGKDVELRCDPISGHTALYWYRQSLGQGLEFLIYFQGNSAPDKSGLPSDRFSAERTGGSVSTLTIQRTQQEDSAVYLCASSLEAWRETQYFGPGTRLLVL.

CDR3 protein: CASSVPGQGHYGYTF. CDR3 DNA: TGCGCCAGCAGTGTCCCGGGACAGGGTCACTATGGCTACACCTTC. The chain has TRBV10-2 and TRBJ1-2; 9 bases map to TRBD1. Per germline, CDR1 WSHSY and CDR2 SAAADI. The CDR3 is made up of 15 amino acids. After removal of 4 bases from V and 3 bases from J, the junction contained 6 bases not matched to a gene.

V usage is TRBV29-1 and J usage is TRBJ2-7; D possibly corresponds to TRBD2 (5 bases). This CDR3 region has 13 residues. Germline V lookup: CDR1 SQVTM, CDR2 ANQGSEA. Trimming took off 4 bases at V and 1 base at J, with 11 bases between the two ends. The CDR3 sequence is CSVVREQSYEQYF. In nucleotides, the CDR3 is TGCAGCGTTGTCCGGGAACAGTCCTACGAGCAGTACTTC.

V is TRBV7-9 and J is TRBJ1-6; possibly TRBD1 for D (5 bases). Deletions cut 2 bases from V and 8 bases from J, with 13 bases between. Germline loops: CDR1 SEHNR, CDR2 FQNEAQ (reference sequence). This CDR3 comprises 15 residues. CDR3 sequence (DNA): TGTGCCAGCAGCTTATCACCCGGGACTGATTCACCCCTCCACTTT. Protein sequence: CASSLSPGTDSPLHF.

This rearrangement joins TRBV6-1 to TRBJ1-6; TRBD1 matches 11 bases. The CDR3 totals 15 residues. Per the germline V gene, CDR1 is MNHNS and CDR2 is SASEGT. V dropped 3 bases and J dropped 9; count of bases not matched to a gene: 4. The CDR3 reads CASSDGTGGGSPLHF. CDR3 DNA: TGTGCCAGCAGTGACGGGACAGGGGGAGGTTCACCCCTCCACTTT.

The rearrangement joins TRBV6-5 to TRBJ2-3; D unclear. The CDR3 extends over 16 amino acids. Germline V gives CDR1 MNHEY, CDR2 SVGAGI. V lost 2 bases and J lost 2, with 14 bases in between. Here the CDR3 DNA reads TGTGCCAGCAGTTACGCACGTGAGAGCCTCACAGATACGCAGTATTTT. Translation gives CASSYARESLTDTQYF.

V usage is TRBV6-2 or TRBV6-3 and J usage is TRBJ2-7; 9 nucleotides align to TRBD1. This CDR3 region has 16 residues. Germline loops: CDR1 MNHEY, CDR2 SVGEGT. V shed 2 bases and J 5 bases; nucleotides not matched to a gene: 10. CDR3: CASSYLTGGAMDEQYF. For the CDR3, the DNA is TGTGCCAGCAGTTACCTTACAGGGGGCGCGATGGACGAGCAGTACTTC.

This clone was observed a single time. The rearrangement uses TRBV10-3 and TRBJ2-1, with TRBD2 as a possible D gene (6 bases). CDR1 ENHRY and CDR2 SYGVKD come from the germline V gene. The CDR3 runs to 16 residues. V shed 5 bases and J shed 5 bases, with 19 bases lying between them. For the CDR3, the DNA is TGTGCCATCAGTCCAAAATGGGGGGTCCCGAACAATGAGCAGTTCTTC. Protein: CAISPKWGVPNNEQFF.

The chain uses TRBV7-2 and TRBJ1-2; no definite D call. V was pared by 3 bases and J by 4 bases, with 6 bases between. Per germline, CDR1 SGHTA and CDR2 FQGNSA. The CDR3 extends over 12 amino acids. As DNA, the CDR3 is TGTGCCAGCAGCTTTCGGGGCTATGGCTACACCTTC. Translated: CASSFRGYGYTF.

This clone was observed once. The chain couples TRBV3-1 (or the pseudogene TRBV3-2) to TRBJ1-6; no reliable D call. This CDR3 contains 14 residues. Germline lookup yields CDR1 LGHDT and CDR2 YNNKEL (reference sequence). The V gene lost 0 bases and the J gene lost 6 bases, with 6 bases spanning the gap. CDR3 in amino acids: CASSQDVGNSPLHF. CDR3 bases: TGTGCCAGCAGCCAAGATGTCGGTAATTCACCCCTCCACTTT.

The J gene is TRBJ2-2, the V gene TRBV28, with TRBD1 identical over 7 bases. The CDR3 loop spans 14 amino acids. V lost 8 bases to trimming and J lost 0 bases; unmatched junction nucleotides: 3. Germline CDR1 MDHEN, CDR2 SYDVKM. The CDR3 nucleotides read TGTGCCAGCTCGACAGGGCCGAACACCGGGGAGCTGTTTTTT. This encodes CASSTGPNTGELFF.

V and J are TRBV27 and TRBJ2-1; possibly TRBD1 for D (5 bases). The V end lost 6 bases, the J end lost 0 bases, and 12 bases lay between the germline ends. Germline V gene sequence: CDR1 MNHEY, CDR2 SMNVEV (reference sequence). CDR3 length: 15 amino acids. DNA of the CDR3: TGTGCCAGCAGCGAGGACACGAGCTCCTACAATGAGCAGTTCTTC. Translating it yields CASSEDTSSYNEQFF.

For this clone: A read error is possible here, since a much larger clone lies one base away. This sample includes further DNA sequences coding for the same CDR3. The chain couples TRBV6-5 to TRBJ1-2; D not resolved. CDR3 length: 13 amino acids. V was pared by 2 bases and J by 2 bases, with 6 bases between. Germline lookup yields CDR1 MNHEY and CDR2 SVGAGI. CDR3 region: CASSYGQNYGYTF. The CDR3 DNA sequence: TGTGCCAGCAGTTACGGGCAGAACTATGGCTACACCTTC.

The J gene is TRBJ2-5, the V gene TRBV28, with a weak D call TRBD2 (5 bases). This CDR3 has 12 residues. The germline V gene has CDR1 MDHEN and CDR2 SYDVKM. Trimming stripped 10 bases from V and 5 bases from J, with 14 bases between. The CDR3 loop is CATLLGGETQYF. CDR3 coding DNA: TGTGCCACCCTCCTAGGCGGGGAGACCCAGTACTTC.